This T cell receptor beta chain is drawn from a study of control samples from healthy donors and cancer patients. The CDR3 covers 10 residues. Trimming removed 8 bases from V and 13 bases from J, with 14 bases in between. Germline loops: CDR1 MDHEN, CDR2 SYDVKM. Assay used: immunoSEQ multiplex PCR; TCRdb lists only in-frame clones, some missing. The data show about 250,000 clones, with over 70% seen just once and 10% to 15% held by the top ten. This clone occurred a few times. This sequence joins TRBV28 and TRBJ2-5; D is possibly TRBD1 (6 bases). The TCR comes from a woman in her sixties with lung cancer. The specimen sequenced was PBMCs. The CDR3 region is CASGRQVMYF. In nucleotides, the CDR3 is TGTGCCAGCGGCCGACAGGTCATGTACTTC. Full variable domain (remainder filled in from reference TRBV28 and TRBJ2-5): DVKVTQSSRYLVKRTGEKVFLECVQDMDHENMFWYRQDPGLGLRLIYFSYDVKMKEKGDIPEGYSVSREKKERFSLILESASTNQTSMYLCASGRQVMYFGPGTRLLVL.